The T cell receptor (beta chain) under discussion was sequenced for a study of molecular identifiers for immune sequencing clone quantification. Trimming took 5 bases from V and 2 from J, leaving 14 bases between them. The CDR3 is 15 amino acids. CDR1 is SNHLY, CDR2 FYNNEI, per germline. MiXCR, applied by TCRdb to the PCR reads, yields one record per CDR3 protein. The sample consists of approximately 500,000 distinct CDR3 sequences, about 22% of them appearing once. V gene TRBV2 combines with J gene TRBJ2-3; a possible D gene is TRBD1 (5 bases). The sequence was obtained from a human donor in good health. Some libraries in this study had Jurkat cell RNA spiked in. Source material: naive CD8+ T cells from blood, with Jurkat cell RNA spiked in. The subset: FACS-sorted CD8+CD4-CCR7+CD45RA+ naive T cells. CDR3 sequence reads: CASSTWGQPTDTQYF. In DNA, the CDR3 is TGTGCCAGCAGTACCTGGGGCCAGCCCACAGATACGCAGTATTTT.